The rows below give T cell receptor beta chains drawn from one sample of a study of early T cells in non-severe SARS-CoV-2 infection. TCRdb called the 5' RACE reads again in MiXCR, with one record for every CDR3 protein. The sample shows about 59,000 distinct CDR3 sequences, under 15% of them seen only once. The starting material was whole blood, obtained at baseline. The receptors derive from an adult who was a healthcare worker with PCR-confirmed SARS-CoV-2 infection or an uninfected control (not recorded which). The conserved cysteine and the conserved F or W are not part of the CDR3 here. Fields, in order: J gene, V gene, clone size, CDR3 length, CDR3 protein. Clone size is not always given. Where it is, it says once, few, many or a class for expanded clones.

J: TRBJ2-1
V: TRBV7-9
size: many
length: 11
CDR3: ASSLGGHNEQF

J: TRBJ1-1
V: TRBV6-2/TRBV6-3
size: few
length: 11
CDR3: ASSYDAGTEAF

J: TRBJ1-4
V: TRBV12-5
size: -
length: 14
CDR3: ASGPGTQRLGEKLF

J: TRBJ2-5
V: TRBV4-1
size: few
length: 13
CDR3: ASSQPDRVQETQY

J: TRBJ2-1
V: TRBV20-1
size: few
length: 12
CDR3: SARDAGGRYEQF

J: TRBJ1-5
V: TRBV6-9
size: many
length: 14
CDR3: ASSYPGAWGNQPQH

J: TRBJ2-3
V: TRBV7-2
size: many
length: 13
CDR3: ASSFGAGGRDTQY

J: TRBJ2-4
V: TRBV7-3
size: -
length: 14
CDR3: ASSLNPRTGGHIQY

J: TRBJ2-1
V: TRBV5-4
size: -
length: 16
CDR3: ASSLGLAGDTSYNEQF

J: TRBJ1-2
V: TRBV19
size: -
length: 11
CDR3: ASSTPHARGYT